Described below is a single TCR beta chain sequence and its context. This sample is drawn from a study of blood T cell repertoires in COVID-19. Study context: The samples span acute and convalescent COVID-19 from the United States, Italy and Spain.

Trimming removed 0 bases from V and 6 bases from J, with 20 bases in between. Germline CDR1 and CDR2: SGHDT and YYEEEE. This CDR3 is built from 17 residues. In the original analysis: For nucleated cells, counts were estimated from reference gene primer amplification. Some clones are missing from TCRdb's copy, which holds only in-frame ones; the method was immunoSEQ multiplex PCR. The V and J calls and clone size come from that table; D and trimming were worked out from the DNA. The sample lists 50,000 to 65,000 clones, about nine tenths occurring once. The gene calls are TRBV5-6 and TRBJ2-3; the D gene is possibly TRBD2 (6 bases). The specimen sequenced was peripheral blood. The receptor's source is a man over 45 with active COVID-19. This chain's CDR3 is CASSLGGAGRTYDTQYF. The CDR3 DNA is TGTGCCAGCAGCTTGGGAGGGGCGGGAAGAACGTATGATACGCAGTATTTT.